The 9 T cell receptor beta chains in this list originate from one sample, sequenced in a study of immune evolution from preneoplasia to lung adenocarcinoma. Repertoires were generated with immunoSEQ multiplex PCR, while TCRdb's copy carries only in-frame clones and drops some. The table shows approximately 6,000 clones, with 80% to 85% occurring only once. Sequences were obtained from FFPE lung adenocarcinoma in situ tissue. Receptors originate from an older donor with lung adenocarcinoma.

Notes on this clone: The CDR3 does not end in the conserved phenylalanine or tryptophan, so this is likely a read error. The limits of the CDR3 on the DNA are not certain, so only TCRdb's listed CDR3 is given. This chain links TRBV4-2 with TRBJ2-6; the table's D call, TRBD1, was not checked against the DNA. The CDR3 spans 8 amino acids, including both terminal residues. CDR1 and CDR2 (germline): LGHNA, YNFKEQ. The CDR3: CASSQTGR.

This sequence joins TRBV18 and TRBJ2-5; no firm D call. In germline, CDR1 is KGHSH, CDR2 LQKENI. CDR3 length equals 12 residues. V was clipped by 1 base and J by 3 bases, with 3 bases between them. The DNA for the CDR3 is TGTGCCAGCTCACCACTTAAAGAGACCCAGTACTTC. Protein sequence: CASSPLKETQYF. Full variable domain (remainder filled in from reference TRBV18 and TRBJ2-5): NAGVMQNPRHLVRRRGQEARLRCSPMKGHSHVYWYRQLPEEGLKFMVYLQKENIIDESGMPKERFSAEFPKEGPSILRIQQVVRGDSAAYFCASSPLKETQYFGPGTRLLVL.

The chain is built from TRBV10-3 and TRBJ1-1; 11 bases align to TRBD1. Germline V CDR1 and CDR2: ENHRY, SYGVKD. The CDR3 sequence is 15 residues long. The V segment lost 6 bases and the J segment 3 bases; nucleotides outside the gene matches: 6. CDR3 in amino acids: CAIRDRGRGDTEAFF. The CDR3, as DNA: TGTGCCATCAGGGACAGGGGGCGCGGGGACACTGAAGCTTTCTTT.

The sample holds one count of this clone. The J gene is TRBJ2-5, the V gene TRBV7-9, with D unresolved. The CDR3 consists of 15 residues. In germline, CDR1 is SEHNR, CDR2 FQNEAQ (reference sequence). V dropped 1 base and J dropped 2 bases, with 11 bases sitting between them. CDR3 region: CASSLERGIQETQYF. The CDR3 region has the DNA TGTGCCAGCAGCTTAGAACGCGGCATTCAAGAGACCCAGTACTTC. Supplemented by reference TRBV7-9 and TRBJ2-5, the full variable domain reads DTGVSQNPRHKITKRGQNVTFRCDPISEHNRLYWYRQTLGQGPEFLTYFQNEAQLEKSRLLSDRFSAERPKGSFSTLEIQRTEQGDSAMYLCASSLERGIQETQYFGPGTRLLVL.

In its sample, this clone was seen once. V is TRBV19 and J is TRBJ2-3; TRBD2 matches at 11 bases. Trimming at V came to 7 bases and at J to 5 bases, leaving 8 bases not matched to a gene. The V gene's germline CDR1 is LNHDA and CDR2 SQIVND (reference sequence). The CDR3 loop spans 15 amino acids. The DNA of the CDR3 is TGTGCCAGTAAGGCACTAGCGGGAGTAGGAGATACGCAGTATTTT. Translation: CASKALAGVGDTQYF.

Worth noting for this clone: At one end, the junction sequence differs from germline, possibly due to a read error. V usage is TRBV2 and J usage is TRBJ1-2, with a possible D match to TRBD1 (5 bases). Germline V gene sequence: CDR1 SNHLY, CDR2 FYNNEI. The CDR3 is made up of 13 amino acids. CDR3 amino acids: CASSEGGIVRLNF. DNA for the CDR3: TGTGCCAGCAGTGAAGGGGGGATCGTTCGACTCAACTTC.

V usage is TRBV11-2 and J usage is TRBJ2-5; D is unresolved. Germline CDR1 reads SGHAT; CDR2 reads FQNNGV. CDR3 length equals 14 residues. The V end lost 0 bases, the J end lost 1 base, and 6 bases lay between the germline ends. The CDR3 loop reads CASSLDGPQETQYF. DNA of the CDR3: TGTGCCAGCAGCTTAGATGGACCCCAAGAGACCCAGTACTTC.

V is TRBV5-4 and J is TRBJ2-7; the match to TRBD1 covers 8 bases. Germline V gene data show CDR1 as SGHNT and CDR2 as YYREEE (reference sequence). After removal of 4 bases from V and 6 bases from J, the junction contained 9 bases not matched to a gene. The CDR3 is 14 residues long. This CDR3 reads CASSPRTGQAEQYF. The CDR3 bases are TGTGCCAGCAGCCCAAGGACAGGGCAGGCCGAGCAGTACTTC.

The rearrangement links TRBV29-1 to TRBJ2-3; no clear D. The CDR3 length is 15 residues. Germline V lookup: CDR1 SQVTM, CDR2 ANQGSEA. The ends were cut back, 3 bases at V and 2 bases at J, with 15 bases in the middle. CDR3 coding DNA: TGCAGCGTTGATCCGGGCCTTAGAGACACAGATACGCAGTATTTT. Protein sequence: CSVDPGLRDTDTQYF.